The 2 T cell receptor beta chains given below trace back to one sample, sequenced in a study of cytomegalovirus exposure and HLA in healthy donors. PCR was performed using 60 Vbeta and 13 Jbeta primers. Libraries were prepared by immunoSEQ multiplex PCR; TCRdb keeps only in-frame clonotypes and omits some of them. The table records more than 150,000 clones, 82% of them present only once. The sequenced sample consisted of PBMCs. The receptors originated from a man aged 35 to 55 in good health and CMV-seronegative.

This chain connects TRBV28 to TRBJ1-5; no firm D call. CDR1 and CDR2 (germline): MDHEN, SYDVKM. The CDR3 has 16 residues. Trimming left V 3 bases short and J 0 bases short, with 12 bases between. CDR3 protein: CASSLGTPGSNQPQHF. As DNA, the CDR3 is TGTGCCAGCAGTTTGGGTACACCGGGTAGCAATCAGCCCCAGCATTTT.

The gene calls are TRBV10-3 and TRBJ2-7; possible D gene TRBD1, 7 bases. The CDR3 spans 11 residues. Trimming removed 10 bases at V and 5 bases at J, with 12 bases between. Germline-derived CDR1 and CDR2 are ENHRY and SYGVKD. As DNA, the CDR3 is TGTGCCACCCAGGGGGAGGACGAGCAGTACTTC. This sequence encodes CATQGEDEQYF.